This TCR beta chain was retrieved from a study of T cell repertoires in cytomegalovirus infection. Study at large: Use of recently identified HLA-C-restricted and well-studied HLA-B-restricted CMV epitopes was part of the study. Both a matching HLA type and CMV infection were indicated by public TCR beta signatures. Findings and limits, study-wide: The ex vivo response was dominated by HLA-C-restricted CMV-specific TCR beta clonotypes.

This clonotype was counted a few times. The antigen is not known. TCRdb analysed the reads with MiXCR anew, one entry per CDR3 protein. This sample carries about 310,000 distinct CDR3 sequences, more than 20% of them seen once, and the ten largest clones take less than 15%. Germline CDR1 SGHAT, CDR2 FQNNGV. The CDR3 contains 13 residues. The V end was cut by 10 bases, the J end by 4 bases, with 16 bases between. The TCR sequence derives from a human donor in good health (CMV status not recorded). Some clones in this sample may be carry-over from other donors' samples. Sequencing used cultured PBMCs, obtained from culture after CMV antigen stimulation. J is TRBJ1-1 and V is TRBV11-2; D unclear. CDR3 sequence reads: CATTNAWGTEAFF. The CDR3 DNA is TGTGCCACTACCAACGCATGGGGCACTGAAGCTTTCTTT.